Shown below are 21 T cell receptor beta chains from a single sample sequenced in a study of shared clonotypes between healthy human individuals. Clones were read by immunoSEQ multiplex PCR, and TCRdb kept only the in-frame ones, dropping some. The sample lists some 1 million clones; under 80% were seen once. Sequencing was performed on memory CD4+ T cells sorted from blood. Sample subset: CD45RA-negative fraction. The receptors come from a man between 18 and 29 years old in good health.

The chain carries TRBV18 and TRBJ2-3, with TRBD2 matching 10 bases. The CDR3 sequence is 16 residues long. Germline V lookup: CDR1 KGHSH, CDR2 LQKENI. Trimming removed 4 bases from V and 3 bases from J; junction bases left unmatched: 7. The CDR3 DNA reads TGTGCCAGCTCACAAGAAGGGACTAGCGCGACAGATACGCAGTATTTT. It specifies CASSQEGTSATDTQYF.

This clone has ten or more counts. The chain uses TRBV30 and TRBJ1-1; D is unresolved. The ends were cut back, 6 bases at V and 5 bases at J, with 16 bases in the middle. This CDR3 contains 13 residues. Looked up from germline, CDR1 is GTSNPN and CDR2 is SVGIG (reference sequence). CDR3 residues: CACPTLSGTEAFF. CDR3 sequence (DNA): TGTGCCTGTCCTACCCTTTCTGGGACTGAAGCTTTCTTT.

This sequence joins TRBV9 and TRBJ2-6, with TRBD2 identical over 7 bases. The V gene's germline CDR1 is SGDLS and CDR2 YYNGEE. After removal of 4 bases from V and 0 bases from J, the junction contained 7 bases not matched to a gene. The CDR3 is 17 residues long. CDR3 DNA: TGTGCCAGCAGCTCCCGGGGGGATCTCTCTGGGGCCAACGTCCTGACTTTC. It is translated as CASSSRGDLSGANVLTF.

The chain carries TRBV5-4 and TRBJ2-1; 8 bases fit TRBD2. Germline lookup yields CDR1 SGHNT and CDR2 YYREEE (reference sequence). J was trimmed by 4 bases and V by 4 bases; bases with no gene match: 4. The CDR3 totals 14 residues. For the CDR3, the DNA is TGTGCCAGCAGCCATAGCGGGGTATACAATGAGCAGTTCTTC. Encoded protein: CASSHSGVYNEQFF.

The gene calls are TRBV2 and TRBJ1-4; TRBD1 might be the D (5 bases). V was clipped by 8 bases and J by 7 bases, with 14 bases between them. The CDR3 has 13 amino acids. Germline CDR1 and CDR2: SNHLY and FYNNEI. DNA for the CDR3: TGTGCCAGCGCTGGGGGGTTTACTGAAAAACTGTTTTTT. Amino acid sequence: CASAGGFTEKLFF.

The V gene is TRBV18, the J gene TRBJ1-1; D perhaps matches TRBD1 (6 bases). In germline, CDR1 is KGHSH, CDR2 LQKENI. The V and J ends lost 2 bases and 1 base respectively, with 11 bases between them. CDR3 length equals 15 residues. The CDR3 loop reads CASSPTGTPNTEAFF. The CDR3 nucleotides are TGTGCCAGCTCACCAACCGGGACACCGAACACTGAAGCTTTCTTT.

The chain combines TRBV4-3 with TRBJ1-4; TRBD1 matches at 7 bases. Unmatched junction bases numbered 9, after V lost 4 bases and J lost 4 bases. This CDR3 region has 16 residues. The germline CDR1 and CDR2 sequences are LGHNA and YSLEER. DNA for the CDR3: TGCGCCAGCAGCCCCAGGGGACAGCCACGTAATGAAAAACTGTTTTTT. Translating gives CASSPRGQPRNEKLFF.

The rearrangement joins TRBV28 to TRBJ1-2; no clear D. The V gene's germline CDR1 is MDHEN and CDR2 SYDVKM. The CDR3 spans 12 residues. V lost 2 bases and J 3 bases, leaving 4 bases between the germline ends. CDR3 DNA sequence: TGTGCCAGCAGTTTAATTGACTATGGCTACACCTTC. Residues: CASSLIDYGYTF.

This CDR3 reads CASLPSVLSKAFF. For the CDR3, the DNA is TGTGCCAGCCTTCCCAGCGTTTTAAGTAAAGCTTTCTTT. V is TRBV6-1 and J is TRBJ1-1; D is ambiguous. The germline gives CDR1 MNHNS, CDR2 SASEGT. The CDR3 spans 13 residues. The V gene lost 8 bases and the J gene lost 9 bases, with 19 bases spanning the gap.

V is TRBV6-6 and J is TRBJ2-1, with 7 bases that match TRBD2. The CDR3 sequence is 14 residues long. CDR1 is MNHNY and CDR2 is SVGAGI in the germline V gene (reference sequence). J gave up 2 bases and V 8 bases, and 6 bases lay outside the gene matches. The CDR3: CASGTGGTYNEQFF. DNA of the CDR3: TGTGCCAGCGGTACGGGAGGTACCTACAATGAGCAGTTCTTC.

The rearrangement links TRBV12-5 to TRBJ2-5, with D perhaps matching TRBD1 or TRBD2 (5 bases each). The germline V and J ends were trimmed by 1 base and 2 bases, with 11 bases remaining between them. Germline V gene lookup returns CDR1 LGHNT and CDR2 FRNRAP. The CDR3 is 15 residues long. The CDR3, as DNA: TGTGCTAGTGGTTTGGGGGGCGGAGGACAAGAGACCCAGTACTTC. It is translated as CASGLGGGGQETQYF.

This sequence joins TRBV6-1 and TRBJ2-2; TRBD1 or TRBD2 may be the D gene (5 bases each). The CDR3 is 15 amino acids. V was trimmed by 9 bases and J by 0 bases, leaving 14 bases between them. Germline V gene sequence: CDR1 MNHNS, CDR2 SASEGT. This chain's CDR3 is CASNPGTANTGELFF. CDR3 nucleotide sequence: TGTGCCAGTAACCCCGGGACGGCGAACACCGGGGAGCTGTTTTTT.

CDR3 sequence (DNA): TGTGCCTGGAGTAGGTCGGGGGGTTCGGCCGGGGAGCTGTTTTTT. Translating it yields CAWSRSGGSAGELFF. The chain uses TRBV30 and TRBJ2-2; 7 positions agree with TRBD2. V shed 2 bases and J 6 bases; nucleotides not matched to a gene: 9. CDR1 and CDR2 (germline): GTSNPN, SVGIG (reference sequence). This CDR3 comprises 15 residues.

The V call is TRBV10-2, the J call TRBJ2-7; D gene ambiguous. Between the trimmed V and J ends, which lost 5 bases and 4 bases, there was a span of 9 bases. The CDR3 sequence is 12 residues long. Germline lookup yields CDR1 WSHSY and CDR2 SAAADI. The CDR3 protein is CASSKTHYEQYF. The CDR3 nucleotides are TGCGCCAGCAGTAAGACACATTACGAGCAGTACTTC.

The chain combines TRBV29-1 with TRBJ2-5; 9 bases line up with TRBD1. The CDR3 runs 13 residues. Germline lookup yields CDR1 SQVTM and CDR2 ANQGSEA. Trimming took 7 bases from V and 5 from J; bases not matched to a gene: 8. The CDR3 DNA reads TGCAGCGGTGGGACAGGGTATGCGGAGACCCAGTACTTC. Translation: CSGGTGYAETQYF.

As for this clone: A read error may produce the germline difference seen at one junction end. This chain connects TRBV7-7 to TRBJ2-5, with a tentative D call TRBD1 (5 bases). The CDR3 is 14 amino acids. Germline-derived CDR1 and CDR2 are SSHAT and FNYEAQ (reference sequence). CDR3 in DNA: TGTGCTAGCAGCTTAGCCCTGGGGCGAGAGACCCAGTACTTC. Amino acid sequence: CASSLALGRETQYF.

This clone was recorded many times. The rearrangement uses TRBV4-3 and TRBJ2-1, with 7 bases fitting TRBD2. Trimming at V came to 0 bases and at J to 7 bases, leaving 9 bases not matched to a gene. CDR3 size: 16 residues. The germline V gene has CDR1 LGHNA and CDR2 YSLEER. CDR3 sequence: CASSQDAGGRWNEQFF. The CDR3, as DNA: TGCGCCAGCAGCCAAGATGCCGGCGGGAGATGGAATGAGCAGTTCTTC.

The chain carries TRBV14 and TRBJ2-5; 9 positions match TRBD2. The CDR3 is made up of 17 amino acids. CDR1 SGHDN and CDR2 FVKESK come from the germline V gene. Trimming cost V 2 bases and J 1 base; bases outside gene matches: 8. CDR3 sequence: CASSQSGLAILQETQYF. CDR3 nucleotide sequence: TGTGCCAGCAGCCAAAGTGGACTAGCGATCCTCCAAGAGACCCAGTACTTC.

This clone has just a few counts. The genes are TRBV30 and TRBJ1-6; 9 nucleotides agree with TRBD1. V shed 5 bases, J shed 9 bases, and the junction held 5 bases outside the gene matches. This CDR3 spans 13 amino acids. Germline V CDR1 and CDR2: GTSNPN, SVGIG (reference sequence). CDR3 amino acids: CAWGGTGFSPLHF. The DNA of the CDR3 is TGTGCCTGGGGGGGGACAGGGTTTTCACCCCTCCACTTT.

The chain is built from TRBV10-3 and TRBJ2-5, with TRBD2 matching over 9 bases. Germline CDR1 is ENHRY and CDR2 is SYGVKD. CDR3 length: 13 residues. After removal of 7 bases from V and 4 bases from J, the junction contained 4 bases not matched to a gene. CDR3: CAITEGLAETQYF. The CDR3 bases are TGTGCCATCACCGAGGGACTAGCAGAGACCCAGTACTTC.

This clone was picked up a small number of times. Other DNA sequences within the sample encode an identical CDR3. The rearrangement links TRBV5-6 to TRBJ1-1; D remains ambiguous. Germline lookup yields CDR1 SGHDT and CDR2 YYEEEE. The CDR3 length is 12 residues. With 0 bases removed from V and 4 bases from J, the gap between germline ends came to 4 bases. The CDR3 region has the DNA TGTGCCAGCAGCTTGGTAGGCACTGAAGCTTTCTTT. Amino acids: CASSLVGTEAFF.